The rows below give T cell receptor beta chains drawn from one sample of a study of blood T cell repertoires in COVID-19. The repertoire was sequenced with immunoSEQ multiplex PCR; TCRdb's copy has only in-frame clones and lacks some. The data hold about 50,000 clones, with 90% observed a single time. Sequencing used peripheral blood. These receptors were obtained from a human donor in a cohort sampled during active COVID-19. Each CDR3 is given with its conserved first and last residue. The D gene is left open where the match is weak. Clone size, where shown, is once, few, many, or a class for clones that have expanded.

v_gene	abundance	j_gene	d_gene	CDR3nt	CDR3aa
TRBV6-2/TRBV6-3	-	TRBJ1-2	TRBD1	TGTGCCAGCAGCCACCGGGACAGTATTGGCTACACCTTC	CASSHRDSIGYTF
TRBV30	few	TRBJ1-2	-	TGTGCCTCCCGAGAAAGCTATGGCTACACCTTC	CASRESYGYTF
TRBV29-1	-	TRBJ2-3	-	TGCAGCGTGGCGGCGGATACGCAGTATTTT	CSVAADTQYF
TRBV6-5	-	TRBJ1-6	-	TGTGCCAGCAGTTACGGGAGCTCCTATAATTCACCCCTCCACTTT	CASSYGSSYNSPLHF
TRBV6-4	-	TRBJ2-1	TRBD2	TGTGCCAGCAGTGACTCCAGCGGGGGTGGCAATGAGCAGTTCTTC	CASSDSSGGGNEQFF
TRBV30	few	TRBJ1-5	-	TGTGCCTGGAGTGTTAAGGGGCCCAATCAGCCCCAGCATTTT	CAWSVKGPNQPQHF
TRBV2	-	TRBJ2-3	TRBD2	TGTGCCAGCAGTGTAGGTCTTTTAGCGGGAGGTTCAGATACGCAGTATTTT	CASSVGLLAGGSDTQYF
TRBV5-4	-	TRBJ2-1	TRBD2	TGTGCCAGCAGCAAACCCGGGACTAGCGGGTACAATGAGCAGTTCTTC	CASSKPGTSGYNEQFF
TRBV28	once	TRBJ2-7	TRBD2	TGTGCCAGCAGTTTAGCGGGAGGGCCCTACGAGCAGTACTTC	CASSLAGGPYEQYF
TRBV6-6	-	TRBJ2-7	TRBD2	TGTGCCAGCACTCCTGCCGGGACTAGCGGCTACGAGCAGTACTTC	CASTPAGTSGYEQYF
TRBV7-2	-	TRBJ1-4	TRBD1	TGTGCCAGCAGCTTAGCGGGACAGGGGGAAGGAGCTAATGAAAAACTGTTTTTT	CASSLAGQGEGANEKLFF
TRBV5-6	once	TRBJ2-7	-	TGTGCCAGCAGCTTGGCCGGAGACAGAGCCTACGAGCAGTACTTC	CASSLAGDRAYEQYF
TRBV6-4	-	TRBJ2-3	TRBD2	TGTGCCAGCAGATATTCTAGCGGGAGCACAGATACGCAGTATTTT	CASRYSSGSTDTQYF
TRBV4-3	-	TRBJ1-2	TRBD1	TGCGCCAGCAGCCAGGCCCGGACAGGGGTTTTTTATGGCTACACCTTC	CASSQARTGVFYGYTF
TRBV7-2	once	TRBJ2-1	-	TGTGCCAGCAGTCGGGACAATAATGAGCAGTTCTTC	CASSRDNNEQFF
TRBV28	-	TRBJ2-3	-	TGTGCCAGCAGTTTAGCGGGCTATTCGGTCGCAGATACGCAGTATTTT	CASSLAGYSVADTQYF
TRBV6-6	-	TRBJ1-6	-	TGTGCCACAGGTGGGAGCTCCTATAATTCACCCCTCCACTTT	CATGGSSYNSPLHF
TRBV10-3	-	TRBJ2-3	-	TGTGCCATCACCCCTTCTAGCGCCACAGATACGCAGTATTTT	CAITPSSATDTQYF
TRBV9	once	TRBJ1-2	-	TGTGCCAGCAGCCCTATGGGAAACCCGGGGGGCTACACCTTC	CASSPMGNPGGYTF
TRBV18	-	TRBJ2-1	TRBD2	TGTGCCAGCTCACCCCTTAGCGGGGGACTGGGTTACAATGAGCAGTTCTTC	CASSPLSGGLGYNEQFF
TRBV7-3	-	TRBJ2-1	TRBD2	TGTGCCAGCAGCTTAACGCCACTAGCGGACAATGAGCAGTTCTTC	CASSLTPLADNEQFF
TRBV9	-	TRBJ2-7	-	TGTGCCAGCAGCGGCCGGGGTAGCTACGAGCAGTACTTC	CASSGRGSYEQYF
TRBV7-2	few	TRBJ2-1	TRBD1	TGTGCCAGCGGACAGGGTAGGCATGAGCAGTTCTTC	CASGQGRHEQFF
TRBV25-1	-	TRBJ1-4	TRBD1	TGTGCCAGCAGTGATCCGGGACAGGGATTTGAAAAACTGTTTTTT	CASSDPGQGFEKLFF
TRBV5-1	-	TRBJ1-1	-	TGCGCCAGCAGCTTGGGAAACGTAGACTTGACAGGAGACACTGAAGCTTTCTTT	CASSLGNVDLTGDTEAFF
TRBV19	-	TRBJ1-3	-	TGTGCCAGTAGTACCAAGCTGCAGGGGACTGGAAACACCATATATTTT	CASSTKLQGTGNTIYF
TRBV29-1	-	TRBJ1-1	TRBD1	TGCAGCGGCTTAACAGGGGCCACTGAAGCTTTCTTT	CSGLTGATEAFF
TRBV19	once	TRBJ2-1	-	TGTGCCGCAGGCAATCGTCTCACCCATGAGCAGTTCTTC	CAAGNRLTHEQFF
TRBV29-1	-	TRBJ2-1	-	TGCAGTCTGGGAGGAGGGATAGACCGTGAGCAGTTCTTC	CSLGGGIDREQFF
TRBV25-1	-	TRBJ1-1	-	TGTGCCAGCAGTGATTACGATAGATGGACTCAGGGGACTGAAGCTTTCTTT	CASSDYDRWTQGTEAFF
TRBV5-1	-	TRBJ2-3	TRBD2	TGCGCCAGCAGTTCGGGACTAGCGGGAGGACGAAAGGATACGCAGTATTTT	CASSSGLAGGRKDTQYF
TRBV6-1	-	TRBJ1-1	-	TGTGCCAGCAGTGACGTACCCCGAGTGAACACTGAAGCTTTCTTT	CASSDVPRVNTEAFF
TRBV27	-	TRBJ2-1	TRBD2	TGTGCCAGCAGGAATAGCGGGAGGGGGGCCAATGAGCAGTTCTTC	CASRNSGRGANEQFF
TRBV2	-	TRBJ2-7	TRBD2	TGTGCCAGCAGTTTTAGCGGGATCTCCTACGAGCAGTACTTC	CASSFSGISYEQYF
TRBV24-1	-	TRBJ2-1	-	TGTGCCACCAGTGATCGGAGAACTTCCTACAATGAGCAGTTCTTC	CATSDRRTSYNEQFF
TRBV6-2/TRBV6-3	-	TRBJ2-1	-	TGTGCCAGCAGTTACTACGCGGGCAATGAGCAGTTCTTC	CASSYYAGNEQFF
TRBV7-9	-	TRBJ1-2	-	TGTGCCAGCAGCGGCCCACAGGGAGTTCAGGGTGGCTACACCTTC	CASSGPQGVQGGYTF
TRBV14	-	TRBJ2-2	-	TGTGCCAGCAGCCAAAGGGGCACTTGGAGCGGGGAGCTGTTTTTT	CASSQRGTWSGELFF
TRBV27	-	TRBJ2-1	-	TGTGCCAGCAGTTTATCAGGGGGCTACAATGAGCAGTTCTTC	CASSLSGGYNEQFF
TRBV18	-	TRBJ1-1	TRBD1	TGTGCCAGCTCACCAGACAGGGCCCCCTCCGAAGCTTTCTTT	CASSPDRAPSEAFF
TRBV9	few	TRBJ2-4	-	TGTGCCAGCAGCGTAGGGGGCGCGTCAAACATTCAGTACTTC	CASSVGGASNIQYF
TRBV10-3	-	TRBJ2-3	-	TGTGCCATCAGTGAGTCGAAGGGGTTCGGTACAGATACGCAGTATTTT	CAISESKGFGTDTQYF
TRBV29-1	once	TRBJ2-1	-	TGCAGCGTTGCCCCGGACTCCTTTGGGAATGAGCAGTTCTTC	CSVAPDSFGNEQFF
TRBV5-1	-	TRBJ1-1	-	TGCGCCAGCAGCTTCTCCGACAGAATGAACACTGAAGCTTTCTTT	CASSFSDRMNTEAFF
TRBV4-1	-	TRBJ1-6	-	TGCGCCAGCAGCCAAGACAGTAGCCTATCATATTCACCCCTCCACTTT	CASSQDSSLSYSPLHF
TRBV28	-	TRBJ2-4	TRBD2	TGTGCCAGCAGCCTTACAGGGACTAGCGCCAACATTCAGTACTTC	CASSLTGTSANIQYF
TRBV7-9	-	TRBJ2-5	TRBD2	TGTGCCAGCAGTCGGGACTACAGGCAGACCCAGTACTTC	CASSRDYRQTQYF
TRBV9	-	TRBJ2-1	-	TGTGCCAGCAGCGCTCTATACGATGAGCAGTTCTTC	CASSALYDEQFF
TRBV5-8	-	TRBJ1-4	-	TGTGCCAGCAGCTTGGGGCGACAGTTCGGTACTAATGAAAAACTGTTTTTT	CASSLGRQFGTNEKLFF
TRBV10-3	-	TRBJ2-3	-	TGTGCCATCAGCTACGACAGCGCGGCAGATACGCAGTATTTT	CAISYDSAADTQYF
TRBV6-2/TRBV6-3	-	TRBJ1-1	-	TGTGCCAGCAGTTCCTATGAGATCACCAACACTGAAGCTTTCTTT	CASSSYEITNTEAFF
TRBV5-1	-	TRBJ2-1	-	TGCGCCAGCAGCTTGGACCCCCAGCGGACCTACAATGAGCAGTTCTTC	CASSLDPQRTYNEQFF
TRBV6-5	-	TRBJ1-5	-	TGTGCCAGCAGCCGGACAGTCGGCCAGCCCCAGCATTTT	CASSRTVGQPQHF
TRBV5-1	-	TRBJ2-5	-	TGCGCCAGCAGCTTGCGGGAGATCGAAGAGACCCAGTACTTC	CASSLREIEETQYF
TRBV5-1	-	TRBJ1-5	TRBD1	TGCGCCAGCAGCTCCGGGACAGAGAATCAGCCCCAGCATTTT	CASSSGTENQPQHF
TRBV28	-	TRBJ2-7	TRBD2	TGTGCCAGCAGTTCCTGGACTAGCGTAGCCTACGAGCAGTACTTC	CASSSWTSVAYEQYF